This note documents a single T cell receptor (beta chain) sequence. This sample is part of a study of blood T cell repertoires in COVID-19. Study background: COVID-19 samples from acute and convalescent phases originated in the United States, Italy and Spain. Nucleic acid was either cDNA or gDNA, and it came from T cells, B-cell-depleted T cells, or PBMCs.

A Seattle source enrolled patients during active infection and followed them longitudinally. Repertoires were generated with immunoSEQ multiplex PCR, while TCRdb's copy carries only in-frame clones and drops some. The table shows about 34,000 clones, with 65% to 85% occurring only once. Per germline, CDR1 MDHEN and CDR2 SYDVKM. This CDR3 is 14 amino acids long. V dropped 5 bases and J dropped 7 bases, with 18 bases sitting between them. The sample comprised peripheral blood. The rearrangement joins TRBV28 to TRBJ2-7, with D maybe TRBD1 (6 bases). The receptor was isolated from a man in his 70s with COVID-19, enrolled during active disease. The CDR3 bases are TGTGCCAGCAGTAAACAGGGTCCCTTGGGGGAGCAGTACTTC. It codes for CASSKQGPLGEQYF. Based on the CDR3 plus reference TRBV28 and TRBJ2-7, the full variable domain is DVKVTQSSRYLVKRTGEKVFLECVQDMDHENMFWYRQDPGLGLRLIYFSYDVKMKEKGDIPEGYSVSREKKERFSLILESASTNQTSMYLCASSKQGPLGEQYFGPGTRLTVT.